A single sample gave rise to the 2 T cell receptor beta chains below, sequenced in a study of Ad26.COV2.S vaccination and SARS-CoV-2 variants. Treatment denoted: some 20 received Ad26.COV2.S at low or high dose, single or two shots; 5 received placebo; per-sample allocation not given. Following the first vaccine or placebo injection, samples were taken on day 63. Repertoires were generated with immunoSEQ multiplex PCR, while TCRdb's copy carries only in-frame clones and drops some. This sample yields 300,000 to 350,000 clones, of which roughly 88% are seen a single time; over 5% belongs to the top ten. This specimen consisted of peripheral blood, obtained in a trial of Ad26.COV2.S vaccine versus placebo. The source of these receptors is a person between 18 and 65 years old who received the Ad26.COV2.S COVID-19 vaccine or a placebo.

The CDR3 loop is CASSVLTGFTTEAFF. The CDR3 coding sequence is TGTGCCAGCAGCGTCTTAACAGGGTTTACGACTGAAGCTTTCTTT. V is TRBV9 and J is TRBJ1-1, with D perhaps TRBD1 (6 bases). CDR1 is SGDLS, CDR2 YYNGEE, per germline. V lost 2 bases and J 5 bases, leaving 16 bases between the germline ends. The CDR3 sequence is 15 residues long.

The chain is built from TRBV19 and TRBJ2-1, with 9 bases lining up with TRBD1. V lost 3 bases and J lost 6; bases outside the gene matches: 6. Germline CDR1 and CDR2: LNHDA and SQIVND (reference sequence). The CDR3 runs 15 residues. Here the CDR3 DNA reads TGTGCCAGTAGTATGGGACAGGGAGGATTCAATGAGCAGTTCTTC. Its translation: CASSMGQGGFNEQFF.